This T cell receptor (beta chain) was identified in a study of somatic mutations in cytotoxic T cells in rheumatoid arthritis. Profiling relied on immunoSEQ multiplex PCR, and the TCRdb table lists in-frame clones only, not all of them. The sample shows roughly 20,000 clones, about 73% of them seen only once. From germline, CDR1 is GTSNPN and CDR2 SVGIG (reference sequence). J was trimmed by 2 bases and V by 3 bases; bases with no gene match: 13. The CDR3 covers 19 residues. This clone was found once. What was sequenced was CD8+ T cells sorted from blood. The V gene is TRBV30, the J gene TRBJ2-1; the match to TRBD2 covers 13 bases. This TCR was sampled from a woman aged 60-75 years in good health. This chain's CDR3 is CAWSLIPGLAGRTYNEQFF. The CDR3 region has the DNA TGTGCCTGGAGCCTTATCCCGGGACTAGCGGGAAGAACCTACAATGAGCAGTTCTTC.